A selection of T cell receptor beta chains follows, all from one sample in a study of technical replicates of blood from a few donors. Assay: immunoSEQ multiplex PCR; the TCRdb copy retains only in-frame clones and omits some. The table lists over 70,000 clones, around nine tenths of them singletons. The sample was T cells isolated from PBMCs. Receptor source: a human donor in good health. CDR3s include the opening cysteine and the closing phenylalanine or tryptophan. A D gene is named only where the DNA matches it firmly. Clone size is not always given. Where it is, it says once, few, many or a class for expanded clones.

DNA,CDR3,size,J,length,D,V
TGTGCCAGCAGTGAAGGTTTCTACACCGGGGAGCTGTTTTTT,CASSEGFYTGELFF,-,TRBJ2-2,14,-,TRBV6-1
TGTGCCAGCGGACAGAACTATGGCTACACCTTC,CASGQNYGYTF,-,TRBJ1-2,11,-,TRBV6-6
TGTGCCAGCGCGGCCGGGGTTACTGAAGCTTTCTTT,CASAAGVTEAFF,-,TRBJ1-1,12,-,TRBV18
TGTGCCAGCATGCCGGATGCCGGGACAGGGGTGGGCGGGGAGTACTTC,CASMPDAGTGVGGEYF,-,TRBJ2-7,16,TRBD1,TRBV27
TGTGCCAGCAGCGATGGGACACAATGGGGGAATCAGCCCCAGCATTTT,CASSDGTQWGNQPQHF,-,TRBJ1-5,16,-,TRBV2
TGCGCCAGCAGGGCTAGCGGGAGCTACGAGCAGTACTTC,CASRASGSYEQYF,-,TRBJ2-7,13,TRBD2,TRBV10-1
TGTGCCAGCAGCTCCCGGGTTTTGGGGCACCAGCCCCAGCATTTT,CASSSRVLGHQPQHF,-,TRBJ1-5,15,-,TRBV5-6
TGTGCCAGCAGTTTATACGCGACGTCAGGTGAAAAACTGTTTTTT,CASSLYATSGEKLFF,few,TRBJ1-4,15,-,TRBV27
TGTGCCAGCAGCTTGGGTCCGGGAGGCCCACTTGTATACACAGATACGCAGTATTTT,CASSLGPGGPLVYTDTQYF,-,TRBJ2-3,19,TRBD2,TRBV5-6
TGTGCCAGCAGTCCCTCGACAGGGGGAGGAACTGAAGCTTTCTTT,CASSPSTGGGTEAFF,-,TRBJ1-1,15,TRBD1,TRBV6-5
TGCGCCAGCAGCCAAGATCTTGAGGGCAACCTTGGAAACACCATATATTTT,CASSQDLEGNLGNTIYF,-,TRBJ1-3,17,-,TRBV4-1
TGTGCCAGCAGTGAGCATGCGGGCTACACCTTC,CASSEHAGYTF,-,TRBJ1-2,11,-,TRBV6-1
TGTGCCATCAGTGGGGACTATGGGACAGGAGGCAATGAGCAGTTCTTC,CAISGDYGTGGNEQFF,-,TRBJ2-1,16,-,TRBV10-3
TGCGCCAGCAGCACAGGGGGCAACACTGAAGCTTTCTTT,CASSTGGNTEAFF,-,TRBJ1-1,13,TRBD1,TRBV4-3
TGTGCCAGCAGCTCCTTTGCGGGTAGCACAGATACGCAGTATTTT,CASSSFAGSTDTQYF,-,TRBJ2-3,15,-,TRBV7-9
TGTGCCAGCTCACCACCCTCCGGGACACGGCTGTTTTTT,CASSPPSGTRLFF,-,TRBJ2-2,13,-,TRBV18
TGTGCCAGCAGCTTATTTGCGGGGCAGCCCCAGCATTTT,CASSLFAGQPQHF,-,TRBJ1-5,13,-,TRBV11-2
TGTGCCAGCAGTTTCAGCTCCTACAATGAGCAGTTCTTC,CASSFSSYNEQFF,-,TRBJ2-1,13,-,TRBV27
TGTGCCACCAGCAGAGCCCTGGGGAGTGGGGCCAACGTCCTGACTTTC,CATSRALGSGANVLTF,-,TRBJ2-6,16,-,TRBV15
TGTGCCAGCAGGAGCCGAAATGGCTACACCTTC,CASRSRNGYTF,-,TRBJ1-2,11,-,TRBV2
TGTGCCAGCAGCTTACAGGGTTATAGCAATCAGCCCCAGCATTTT,CASSLQGYSNQPQHF,-,TRBJ1-5,15,-,TRBV11-2
TGTGCCAGCAGCATCGGACAGGGCAGGGGTGGCTACACCTTC,CASSIGQGRGGYTF,-,TRBJ1-2,14,TRBD1,TRBV5-6
TGCGCCAGCAGCACCTCTCCTAGCGGATTAAACAATGAGCAGTTCTTC,CASSTSPSGLNNEQFF,-,TRBJ2-1,16,TRBD2,TRBV5-1
TGTGCCAGCAGCCCGGTCTATGGCTACACCTTC,CASSPVYGYTF,-,TRBJ1-2,11,-,TRBV5-6
TGTGCCAGCAGCGACAAAAGCGGGACTACAGAGACCCAGTACTTC,CASSDKSGTTETQYF,-,TRBJ2-5,15,TRBD2,TRBV9
TGTGCCAGCAGGCAGGACAGGCAGTACAATGAGCAGTTCTTC,CASRQDRQYNEQFF,-,TRBJ2-1,14,TRBD1,TRBV7-9
TGCGCCAGCAGCTCCCCGACAGGGACCGATATAGAGACCCAGTACTTC,CASSSPTGTDIETQYF,once,TRBJ2-5,16,TRBD1,TRBV5-1
TGTGCCAGTACGACAGGGAAGGTTGGAAACACCATATATTTT,CASTTGKVGNTIYF,-,TRBJ1-3,14,TRBD1,TRBV19
TGTGCCAGTAGTGGGACAGGGAATTGGAACTATGGCTACACCTTC,CASSGTGNWNYGYTF,-,TRBJ1-2,15,TRBD1,TRBV19
TGCGCCAGCAGCTCACTTTCGGACATGATCTATGGCTACACCTTC,CASSSLSDMIYGYTF,-,TRBJ1-2,15,-,TRBV5-1
TGTGCCAGCAGCTCTACAGGGGCAATAGTTAATGAGCAGTTCTTC,CASSSTGAIVNEQFF,-,TRBJ2-1,15,TRBD1,TRBV9
TGTGCCAGCAGCTTAGATTCCGTGAGAGGGGGGGAGCTGTTTTTT,CASSLDSVRGGELFF,-,TRBJ2-2,15,-,TRBV11-2
TGTGCCAGCACTCCTGGACAGGGCACTAGCACAGATACGCAGTATTTT,CASTPGQGTSTDTQYF,-,TRBJ2-3,16,TRBD1,TRBV6-6
TGCAGTGCTAGGGGGGGAACTGAAGCTTTCTTT,CSARGGTEAFF,-,TRBJ1-1,11,-,TRBV20-1
TGTGCCAGAAGCCTCCGCAGGATGAGCTTCCGGTTCAATGAGCAGTTCTTC,CARSLRRMSFRFNEQFF,once,TRBJ2-1,17,-,TRBV5-3
TGTGCCATCAGGACTAGCGGGACCCTCTACGAGCAGTACTTC,CAIRTSGTLYEQYF,-,TRBJ2-7,14,TRBD2,TRBV10-3
TGTGCCAGCAGCGAGAATCAGGGAAGAGATACCTATGGCTACACCTTC,CASSENQGRDTYGYTF,-,TRBJ1-2,16,-,TRBV28
TGTGCCAGCAGCGCTCGACTAGCGGGAGTCGCAGATACGCAGTATTTT,CASSARLAGVADTQYF,-,TRBJ2-3,16,TRBD2,TRBV11-2
TGCGCCAGCAGCCAAGGTGGAGTAGAAAAACTGTTTTTT,CASSQGGVEKLFF,-,TRBJ1-4,13,-,TRBV4-1
TGTGCCAGTAGCCCCTTTCAGGGATCTGGGATCAACGAGCAGTACTTC,CASSPFQGSGINEQYF,-,TRBJ2-7,16,-,TRBV19
TGTGCCAGCAGCGTGGGGGAGGGTAACATTCAGTACTTC,CASSVGEGNIQYF,-,TRBJ2-4,13,TRBD2,TRBV9
TGTGCCAGCAATCGACAGGCGAACACCGGGGAGCTGTTTTTT,CASNRQANTGELFF,-,TRBJ2-2,14,-,TRBV6-5
TGCGCCAGCAGTAAGAACAGGGGTACTTCCGAGCAGTACTTC,CASSKNRGTSEQYF,-,TRBJ2-7,14,TRBD1,TRBV10-1
TGTGCCAGCAGTTTATTGCCCAGCGGGAGCTCCTACAATGAGCAGTTCTTC,CASSLLPSGSSYNEQFF,-,TRBJ2-1,17,TRBD2,TRBV28
TGTGCCAGCAGCACTGACAACTCCTACGAGCAGTACTTC,CASSTDNSYEQYF,-,TRBJ2-7,13,-,TRBV5-4
TGTGCCAGCAGCTCCAACTCGGGGATGCAGTATTTT,CASSSNSGMQYF,-,TRBJ2-3,12,-,TRBV11-2
TGTGCCAGCAGTTTACAGGGACTAGCGGGAGGAAGTGGGGCCAACGTCCTGACTTTC,CASSLQGLAGGSGANVLTF,-,TRBJ2-6,19,TRBD2,TRBV28
TGCGCCAGCAGCCAAGTAGGGGTCAGGGCCTACGAGCAGTACTTC,CASSQVGVRAYEQYF,-,TRBJ2-7,15,-,TRBV4-3